Given below is one TCR beta chain in context. The data were obtained in a study of OX40 agonist ivuxolimab in advanced cancers. Clones were sequenced by immunoSEQ multiplex PCR, and TCRdb holds only the in-frame ones, with some missing. Counted here are approximately 80,000 clones, more than 70% occurring once; the ten biggest clones make up approximately 0.2%. The CDR3 is 17 residues long. The V gene end was trimmed by 3 bases and the J gene end by 0 bases; junction bases not matched to a gene: 5. Germline V lookup: CDR1 LNHDA, CDR2 SQIVND (reference sequence). The input for sequencing was CD4+ or CD8+ T cells sorted from blood, taken in a trial of the OX40 agonist ivuxolimab. The J gene is TRBJ2-2, the V gene TRBV19, with 9 bases matching TRBD1. This TCR was sampled from an adult with an advanced solid tumor such as melanoma, head and neck, liver or kidney cancer. The CDR3 bases are TGTGCCAGTAGTATCGAGACAGGGGGGACGAACACCGGGGAGCTGTTTTTT. This sequence encodes CASSIETGGTNTGELFF. The whole variable domain, filled in from reference TRBV19 and TRBJ2-2, reads DGGITQSPKYLFRKEGQNVTLSCEQNLNHDAMYWYRQDPGQGLRLIYYSQIVNDFQKGDIAEGYSVSREKKESFPLTVTSAQKNPTAFYLCASSIETGGTNTGELFFGEGSRLTVL.